This paragraph reports one T cell receptor (beta chain). No cognate antigen has been identified for it. No much larger clone exists at a distance of one base, and base qualities are not known. In total, approximately 610 healthy bone marrow donors made up the cohort. Cohort members were all nominally healthy when sampled, although unrecorded immune exposures were likely present. The donor was CMV seronegative and was included in the group of a few hundred seronegative cohort members. A peripheral blood sample was provided by each donor, and peripheral blood mononuclear cells were used for TCR beta sequencing. The Qiagen DNeasy Blood Extraction Kit was used to extract genomic DNA from the blood cell samples. Receptor amplification or capture employed the immunoSEQ multiplex PCR assay. A mixture of 60 forward primers for TCR Vbeta segments and 13 reverse primers for TCR Jbeta segments was used in the multiplex PCR. The CDR3 region of rearranged TCR beta genes was amplified from genomic DNA by a multiplex PCR assay. The amplified TCR beta libraries were sequenced on the Illumina HiSeq System as 87-base-pair reads. The authors' pipeline ran thus. A later analysis tallied around 80 million unique TCR beta chains across the 550 to 850 repertoires, and around 9.9 million of those chains were shared by two or more donors. Raw reads were error-corrected and collapsed into unique sequences with a nearest-neighbor algorithm that merged closely related sequences to remove PCR and sequencing errors. Alignment of CDR3 sequences to IMGT reference sequences was used to assign V, D and J gene segments. For a sequence to be retained, a match of at least six nucleotides to both a V gene segment and a J gene segment was required. A rearrangement was called productive if the CDR3 had no stop codons and remained in frame with V and J, and every other rearrangement was called non-productive. Following IMGT convention, CDR3 was defined as the stretch from the second conserved V-encoded cysteine to the conserved J-encoded phenylalanine. Sequences without an unambiguous match to a single V gene segment were excluded from the earlier analysis of about 600 of the donors. In an earlier analysis of several hundred of the donors, a V segment was called functional when productive rearrangements were above 56.7%, and segregating when the standard deviation between donors exceeded 5%. To diagnose cytomegalovirus status from the catalog of TCR beta chain sequences, a statistical classification framework was built. V and J gene assignment, in a later analysis, came from comparing TCR nucleotide sequences with IMGT/GENE-DB human TR gene sequences. Using the TCRdist pipeline, a later analysis assigned CDR3 sequences along with most-parsimonious VDJ recombination scenarios. In a later analysis, each TCR beta chain was defined by its CDR3 amino acid sequence together with its V-gene family, and reads lacking a unique V-gene family were excluded. As a way to deal with suspected cross-contamination and a sequencing artifact, a later analysis dropped approximately 570 nucleotide sequences that were highly shared and had low generation probability. In a later analysis, a clonal expansion index for each public chain was calculated from normalized within-repertoire ranks of inferred template counts. A later analysis computed generation probabilities with a VDJ recombination model fitted to out-of-frame rearrangements, and checked the results against IGoR. In a later analysis, hypergeometric tests were used to score TCR-TCR, TCR-HLA and TCR-CMV co-occurrence, with a repertoire-size bias correction applied to TCR pairs. A later analysis estimated false discovery rates by permuting HLA or CMV assignments 20 times. A later analysis grouped co-occurring TCRs with DBSCAN, adding TCRdist sequence similarity when clustering within HLA-allele-positive subsets. Repertoires with fewer than 30,000 or more than 120,000 public chains, plus five repertoires with anomalous nucleotide sharing, were excluded from co-occurrence clustering. Entries here come from immuneACCESS through TCRdb and include only in-frame sequences with V and J called. Some clones fail to appear in such tables; in the studies checked, an unresolved V gene covers under half of the shortfall, and the cause of the remainder is unknown. That table furnishes V, J and clone size, whereas the DNA furnished D and trimming. This sample lists fewer than 200,000 clones; about four fifths were detected once. 2.9% of the sample goes to the ten largest clones.

These data come from a study of cytomegalovirus exposure and HLA in healthy donors (dated by TCRdb to the late 2010s). General notes on the study: According to an earlier analysis of several hundred of the donors, about 179 million T cells yielded 95 million to 140 million unique TCR beta sequences and approximately 300 Gb of sequence data. Class I and class II HLA loci were covered by the typing at four-digit resolution. A later genetic analysis took genome-wide SNP genotypes for about 65% of the roughly 670 donors and used that subset as a discovery cohort. Of the roughly 400 genotyped donors, around 81% fell in the genetic ancestry cluster associated with self-reported Caucasian donors. Every repertoire in the discovery cohort had been generated on one and the same sequencing platform. Donor age, sex, ethnicity and CMV serostatus were compiled alongside the repertoire data. To predict cytomegalovirus infection status, the study brought together high-throughput TCR immunosequencing, statistical association of individual TCRs with disease status, and machine learning. Roughly five DR-DQ haplotypes were treated as single units for association and clustering because of strong linkage in the cohort. Rather than drawing on any new phenotypic data, the later analysis identified candidate immune exposures from TCR beta sequences and the way those sequences occurred across donors. In addition to the first cohort of approximately 650 subjects, a separate validation cohort of approximately 110 different subjects was used. Using immunosequencing, the study profiled T cell repertoires from 500 to 800 subjects and related those repertoires to cytomegalovirus serostatus. Typing coverage differed by locus: A, B, C, DRB1 and DQB1 were typed in roughly 620-630 donors, DQA1 in 500 to 550, DPA1 in approximately 600, and DPB1 in 400 to 480. The study was designed to test whether signatures of past pathogen exposure could be identified by cataloging public T cell receptors. About 280 gigabases of sequencing data and tens of millions of unique TCR sequences made up an early release that covered several hundred HLA-typed donors. Among 398 genotyped donors of the cohort, an average of approximately 230,000 unique TCR beta nucleotide sequences were sequenced per donor, about a sixth of them non-productive. An earlier analysis of several hundred of the donors applied high-throughput TCR beta sequencing to assess whether each TCR beta V gene segment acted as functional or pseudogenic. A later analysis re-analyzed previously published TCR beta repertoires from approximately 700 donors and added high-resolution HLA genotyping to study TCR occurrence patterns.

Reading the germline V gene gives CDR1 MGHRA and CDR2 YSYEKL. Inclusive of the bounding cysteine and phenylalanine, the CDR3 is 16 residues long. Here the CDR3 DNA is all that survives: 48 bases in frame from base 1. Broad study findings and their caveats: Compared with equally common non-associated chains, HLA-associated TCR beta chains in a later analysis were more clonally expanded and had lower generation probabilities. Most TCR sequences were observed very rarely across donors, whereas some public TCRs were present in many individuals. A few of the identified cytomegalovirus-associated TCR beta chains were confirmed in vitro to be specific for cytomegalovirus antigens. Correlated functional status among segregating V segments might be attributable to linkage disequilibrium, but an unknown experimental factor could not be ruled out. Because the 87-base-pair reads could not distinguish some IMGT-functional V segments, including TRBV6-2 and TRBV6-3, those segments were excluded. Because some donors lacked HLA typing at each locus, the association tests relied only on the typed subset. The only immune exposure information available for the cohort was CMV serostatus. A later genetic analysis reported fewer N-insertions in productive TCRs among donors in an Asian-associated ancestry cluster than the approximately 700-donor mean. In an earlier analysis of approximately 600 of the donors, most TCR beta V segments were observed in productive rearrangements about 90% or about 30% of the time, broadly matching IMGT annotations. In a later genetic analysis, a missense DCLRE1C variant was associated with V-gene and J-gene trimming of TCR beta chains, and the association was replicated in an independent cohort. A cluster of highly shared sequence variants was judged likely to represent a technical artifact of the sequencing pipeline. Strong co-occurrence of HLA alleles, especially DR and DQ, made assigning TCR associations to individual alleles difficult. This cohort had only TCR beta chains sequenced, and the lack of alpha or paired-chain data limited which features could be detected. A later analysis found that TCR association rates varied across HLA loci, with DRB1 alleles showing the most associated TCRs and HLA-C alleles the fewest. Some 16 rarely observed V segments, including chromosome 9 orphons, were excluded from the earlier analysis of about 610 of the donors because counts were too low. In both the original and validation cohorts, the classifier was reported to diagnose cytomegalovirus status with high specificity and sensitivity. A further reported finding was that TCR beta sequences accurately predicted the HLA-A and HLA-B alleles for most subjects in the first cohort. A later analysis reported that several top co-occurrence clusters appeared linked to parvovirus B19, influenza, CMV and Epstein-Barr virus. The authors suggested that the approach could potentially be generalized to other disease states and immunological phenotypes. A total of 164 TCR beta chains were listed by the study as associated with cytomegalovirus. A later analysis found that most CMV-associated TCR beta chains appeared HLA-restricted, with HLA associations seemingly driven largely by CMV exposure. Presence/absence analyses assumed roughly uniform sequencing depth across donors, an assumption that may not hold. At a false discovery rate of 0.05, a later analysis linked 16,000 or so TCR beta sequences to specific HLA alleles.

The TCR was taken from a female donor in good health and CMV-seronegative. Sequenced: PBMCs. The chain is assembled from TRBV4-1 and TRBJ2-5; 8 bases in the middle match TRBD1. The end of the DNA aligns better with TRBJ2-7, so the J call may be wrong. CDR3 region: CASSQDLGTGSYEQYF. The DNA sequence is TGCGCCAGCAGCCAAGACTTAGGGACAGGATCCTACGAGCAGTACTTC.